These 26 T cell receptor beta chains originate from one sample sequenced in a study of T cell repertoires in cytomegalovirus infection. TCRdb reprocessed the reads via MiXCR and lists one record per CDR3 protein. The sample comprises under 150,000 distinct CDR3 sequences, 8% to 9% of which are singletons, and about a tenth rests with the top ten. The sample comprised PBMCs. These receptor sequences come from a human donor in good health (CMV status not recorded). Some clones in this sample may be carry-over from other donors' samples.

This clonotype was counted many times. The chain carries TRBV12-3 or TRBV12-4 and TRBJ1-1, with unresolved D. Trimming took off 7 bases at V and 11 bases at J, with 14 bases between the two ends. This CDR3 is built from 11 residues. CDR3 nucleotide sequence: TGTGCCAGCACCCGGCGGGGTAGCGCTTTCTTT. Translated, it gives CASTRRGSAFF.

This clonotype was seen repeatedly, ten times or more. The chain employs TRBV7-2 and TRBJ1-5; 7 bases align to TRBD1. Trimming took 5 bases from V and 2 from J; bases not matched to a gene: 3. The CDR3 covers 14 residues. CDR1 is SGHTA and CDR2 is FQGNSA in the germline V gene. The CDR3 is CASSPGGGNQPQHF. CDR3 bases: TGTGCCAGCAGCCCAGGGGGAGGCAATCAGCCCCAGCATTTT.

This clonotype was observed many times. The chain links TRBV7-8 to TRBJ2-1; 11 bases fit TRBD1. The CDR3 is 16 amino acids. Trimming removed 1 base from V and 4 bases from J; junction bases left unmatched: 3. Germline V gives CDR1 SGHVS, CDR2 FQNEAQ. The CDR3 region has the DNA TGTGCCAGCAGCTTAGGGGACAGGGGGAATTACAATGAGCAGTTCTTC. Protein sequence: CASSLGDRGNYNEQFF. Filled out from reference TRBV7-8 and TRBJ2-1, the complete variable domain reads GAGVSQSPRYKVAKRGQDVALRCDPISGHVSLFWYQQALGQGPEFLTYFQNEAQLDKSGLPSDRFFAERPEGSVSTLKIQRTQQEDSAVYLCASSLGDRGNYNEQFFGPGTRLTVL.

This clonotype appeared many times. The CDR3 loop is CASSLESPLGAAEKLFF. CDR3 bases: TGTGCCAGCAGCTTAGAATCCCCTCTAGGAGCAGCTGAAAAACTGTTTTTT. V and J are TRBV7-2 and TRBJ1-4; D not resolved. Germline CDR1 is SGHTA and CDR2 is FQGNSA. CDR3 length: 17 residues. Between the trimmed V and J ends, which lost 1 base and 7 bases, there was a span of 19 bases.

Comments on this clonotype: The junction shows a germline mismatch at one end, possibly a read error. The CDR3 region is CASTGREISPHHF. The CDR3 nucleotides are TGTGCCAGCACTGGCAGGGAGATTTCACCCCACCACTTT. V usage is TRBV6-6 and J usage is TRBJ1-6, with D tentatively TRBD1 (5 bases). The germline CDR1 and CDR2 sequences are MNHNY and SVGAGI (reference sequence). The CDR3 is 13 residues long.

Ten or more counts support this clonotype. V is TRBV12-3 or TRBV12-4 and J is TRBJ2-5; 10 bases line up with TRBD1. The CDR3 extends over 15 amino acids. V lost 5 bases, J lost 4 bases, and 7 bases stayed unmatched. The CDR3 bases are TGTGCCAGCAGTCCTGGGACAGGGGAAGGAGAGACCCAGTACTTC. Residues: CASSPGTGEGETQYF.

This chain connects TRBV6-6 to TRBJ1-5; D is uncertain. Germline lookup yields CDR1 MNHNY and CDR2 SVGAGI (reference sequence). The CDR3 length is 15 residues. With 0 bases removed from V and 8 bases from J, the gap between germline ends came to 14 bases. The CDR3, as DNA: TGTGCCAGCAGTTACTCTTCGGCTTCCCCGGAGCCCCAGCATTTT. This translates into CASSYSSASPEPQHF.

The V call is TRBV7-9, the J call TRBJ1-2; 7 bases are a match to TRBD1. V shed 5 bases, J shed 6 bases, and the junction held 3 bases outside the gene matches. Germline V gene sequence: CDR1 SEHNR, CDR2 FQNEAQ (reference sequence). This CDR3 comprises 12 residues. The CDR3 is CASSVTGNGYTF. For the CDR3, the DNA is TGTGCCAGCAGCGTGACAGGGAATGGCTACACCTTC.

This clonotype appeared once. V usage is TRBV5-1 and J usage is TRBJ1-1; D gene ambiguous. This CDR3 contains 13 residues. Trimming pared 4 bases from V and 3 bases from J, leaving 10 bases between. The germline gives CDR1 SGHRS, CDR2 YFSETQ. The CDR3 bases are TGCGCCAGCAGCCCTACCCCGGACACTGAAGCTTTCTTT. Its protein is CASSPTPDTEAFF.

This clonotype was observed many times. This sequence joins TRBV7-9 and TRBJ1-1; a possible D gene is TRBD1 (6 bases). This CDR3 spans 13 amino acids. Looked up from germline, CDR1 is SEHNR and CDR2 is FQNEAQ (reference sequence). The V end was cut by 5 bases, the J end by 6 bases, with 13 bases between. The CDR3 DNA follows: TGTGCCAGCAGCCTGGACAGAGTATCTGAAGCTTTCTTT. Translated, it gives CASSLDRVSEAFF.

This clonotype was counted many times. CDR3 bases: TGCGCCAGCAGCTTGGATGGGGGGGTCACTGAAGCTTTCTTT. Translating it yields CASSLDGGVTEAFF. The genes are TRBV5-1 and TRBJ1-1; perhaps TRBD1 as D (5 bases). This CDR3 has 14 residues. Trimming cost V 0 bases and J 4 bases, with 10 bases left between them. The V gene's germline CDR1 is SGHRS and CDR2 YFSETQ.

This clonotype occurred many times. CDR3: CAYRVGGEQYF. DNA for the CDR3: TGTGCCTACAGGGTGGGTGGCGAGCAGTACTTC. J is TRBJ2-7 and V is TRBV5-4; possible D gene TRBD1, 6 bases. From germline, CDR1 is SGHNT and CDR2 YYREEE (reference sequence). This CDR3 comprises 11 residues. Trimming removed 10 bases at V and 6 bases at J, with 14 bases between. The complete variable domain, with remaining parts taken from reference TRBV5-4 and TRBJ2-7, reads ETGVTQSPTHLIKTRGQQVTLRCSSQSGHNTVSWYQQALGQGPQFIFQYYREEENGRGNFPPRFSGLQFPNYSSELNVNALELDDSALYLCAYRVGGEQYFGPGTRLTVT.

This clonotype has ten or more counts. The rearrangement uses TRBV5-4 and TRBJ2-1; the match to TRBD1 covers 10 bases. This CDR3 contains 15 residues. CDR1 SGHNT and CDR2 YYREEE come from the germline V gene (reference sequence). Unmatched junction bases numbered 2, after V lost 4 bases and J lost 1 base. CDR3 in DNA: TGTGCCAGCAGCGAGGGACAGGGGTCCTACAATGAGCAGTTCTTC. It specifies CASSEGQGSYNEQFF. The whole variable domain, remainder taken from reference TRBV5-4 and TRBJ2-1, is ETGVTQSPTHLIKTRGQQVTLRCSSQSGHNTVSWYQQALGQGPQFIFQYYREEENGRGNFPPRFSGLQFPNYSSELNVNALELDDSALYLCASSEGQGSYNEQFFGPGTRLTVL.

This clonotype has a handful of counts. The chain links TRBV2 to TRBJ1-6; the D gene is possibly TRBD1 (5 bases). Trimming removed 4 bases at V and 2 bases at J, with 9 bases between. The CDR3 covers 15 residues. CDR1 SNHLY and CDR2 FYNNEI come from the germline V gene. In DNA, the CDR3 is TGTGCCAGCAGTGTGGGGGTGACCTATAATTCACCCCTCCACTTT. It yields the protein CASSVGVTYNSPLHF. The variable domain in full, completed from reference TRBV2 and TRBJ1-6, reads EPEVTQTPSHQVTQMGQEVILRCVPISNHLYFYWYRQILGQKVEFLVSFYNNEISEKSEIFDDQFSVERPDGSNFTLKIRSTKLEDSAMYFCASSVGVTYNSPLHFGNGTRLTVT.

Ten or more counts support this clonotype. V gene TRBV5-6 combines with J gene TRBJ2-3; D is perhaps TRBD1 (6 bases). Germline loops: CDR1 SGHDT, CDR2 YYEEEE. The CDR3 runs 15 residues. V dropped 4 bases and J dropped 0 bases, with 12 bases sitting between them. The CDR3 protein is CASSGDIKSTDTQYF. The CDR3 DNA is TGTGCCAGCAGCGGGGACATTAAAAGCACAGATACGCAGTATTTT.

This clonotype has at least ten counts. The gene calls are TRBV12-3 or TRBV12-4 and TRBJ1-3; TRBD1 aligns across 8 bases. The CDR3 is made up of 16 amino acids. V lost 1 base to trimming and J lost 0 bases; unmatched junction nucleotides: 2. CDR3 nucleotides: TGTGCCAGCAGTTTAGGGGACAGGAACTCTGGAAACACCATATATTTT. Its protein is CASSLGDRNSGNTIYF.

This clonotype was observed a handful of times. The chain is built from TRBV28 and TRBJ2-3; 10 nucleotides line up with TRBD2. V dropped 3 bases and J dropped 5; count of bases not matched to a gene: 5. The CDR3 totals 15 residues. Germline V gene data show CDR1 as MDHEN and CDR2 as SYDVKM. Here the CDR3 reads CASSFSGGLRDTQYF. In nucleotides, the CDR3 is TGTGCCAGCAGTTTTAGCGGGGGGCTCCGAGATACGCAGTATTTT.

This clonotype was found many times. The rearrangement links TRBV7-2 to TRBJ2-1, with D hard to call. Trimming removed 5 bases at V and 5 bases at J, with 16 bases between. CDR3 length equals 15 residues. Germline V lookup: CDR1 SGHTA, CDR2 FQGNSA. CDR3 DNA sequence: TGTGCCAGCAGCCTAGGCTTTTCGGGCAACAATGAGCAGTTCTTC. It specifies CASSLGFSGNNEQFF.

This clonotype was detected ten times or more. V gene TRBV3-1 combines with J gene TRBJ1-1; 7 bases line up with TRBD1. CDR3 length: 15 amino acids. CDR1 and CDR2 from the germline V gene are LGHDT and YNNKEL (reference sequence). The V gene end was trimmed by 5 bases and the J gene end by 5 bases; junction bases not matched to a gene: 11. The CDR3 DNA is TGTGCCAGCAGCGCCCGTGCAGGGGGATATACTGAAGCTTTCTTT. The encoded protein is CASSARAGGYTEAFF.

This clonotype was picked up many times. The chain links TRBV6-5 to TRBJ2-7; D perhaps matches TRBD1 (5 bases). CDR3 length: 14 amino acids. Germline lookup yields CDR1 MNHEY and CDR2 SVGAGI. Trimming stripped 7 bases from V and 1 base from J, with 14 bases between. CDR3 coding DNA: TGTGCCAGCATCGACAGTAGCATTTCCTACGAGCAGTACTTC. Its translation: CASIDSSISYEQYF.

A note on this clonotype: This clone may be a read error of a much larger clone one base away. V gene TRBV3-1 combines with J gene TRBJ1-4; TRBD1 agrees at 11 bases. Germline V gene data show CDR1 as LGHDT and CDR2 as YNNKEL (reference sequence). The CDR3 runs 16 residues. The V and J ends lost 5 bases and 8 bases, in that order; junction bases with no gene match: 10. CDR3 sequence: CASSVRDRGSKEKLFF. CDR3 bases: TGTGCCAGCAGCGTCCGGGACAGGGGGTCGAAAGAAAAACTGTTTTTT.

This clonotype has a count of ten or more. V and J are TRBV6-5 and TRBJ1-1; 8 bases agree with TRBD1. J lost 1 base, V lost 5 bases, and 9 bases had no gene match. Germline CDR1 MNHEY, CDR2 SVGAGI. The length of the CDR3 is 16 residues. The CDR3 bases are TGTGCCAGCAGTCGAGGACAGGGTGGGGGGAACACTGAAGCTTTCTTT. It codes for CASSRGQGGGNTEAFF.

This clonotype was counted many times. The chain couples TRBV5-8 to TRBJ2-6; 11 nucleotides match TRBD1. Germline V gene sequence: CDR1 SGHTS, CDR2 YDEGEE. V shed 4 bases and J 3 bases; nucleotides not matched to a gene: 9. The CDR3 extends over 18 amino acids. CDR3: CASSLTGQGAGGANVLTF. CDR3 in DNA: TGTGCCAGCAGCCTCACCGGACAGGGGGCAGGTGGGGCCAACGTCCTGACTTTC.

In this sample, this clonotype turned up many times. The rearrangement links TRBV27 to TRBJ1-5; perhaps TRBD1 as D (6 bases). Germline V gives CDR1 MNHEY, CDR2 SMNVEV (reference sequence). There are 14 residues in the CDR3. Trimming stripped 7 bases from V and 6 bases from J, with 16 bases between. The CDR3 coding sequence is TGTGCCAGCACCCTAGGAGGGGGAGGTCAGCCCCAGCATTTT. Encoded protein: CASTLGGGGQPQHF.

This clonotype appeared many times. V is TRBV7-2 and J is TRBJ1-5; 8 bases line up with TRBD1. The V gene end was trimmed by 5 bases and the J gene end by 1 base; junction bases not matched to a gene: 4. The CDR3 totals 15 residues. CDR1 and CDR2 from the germline V gene are SGHTA and FQGNSA. The CDR3 region has the DNA TGTGCCAGCAGCCCGACAGGGGCCAGCAATCAGCCCCAGCATTTT. This sequence encodes CASSPTGASNQPQHF.

This clonotype was recorded many times. This chain connects TRBV7-2 to TRBJ2-7; weak D call: TRBD2 (5 bases). Germline CDR1 and CDR2: SGHTA and FQGNSA. The V end was cut by 5 bases, the J end by 6 bases, with 17 bases between. This CDR3 contains 14 residues. CDR3 sequence: CASSTSPGISEQYF. The CDR3 nucleotides read TGTGCCAGCAGCACAAGCCCCGGGATCAGCGAGCAGTACTTC.